This T cell receptor (beta chain) appears in the sequencing data of a study of blood T cell repertoires in COVID-19. Original data processing: For nucleated cells, counts were estimated from reference gene primer amplification. Here immunoSEQ multiplex PCR was the method, and the copy in TCRdb shows in-frame clones only, minus some. The DNA was the basis for D and trimming; V, J and clone size are from that table. The data hold 200,000 to 250,000 clones, with roughly 90% observed a single time. CDR3 length: 14 residues. From germline, CDR1 is MDHEN and CDR2 SYDVKM. Trimming took 9 bases from V and 8 from J; bases not matched to a gene: 13. The Seattle patients, enrolled during active infection, were followed longitudinally.

Sequenced: peripheral blood. The rearrangement uses TRBV28 and TRBJ1-1; 9 bases are a match to TRBD1. This TCR was sampled from a man aged 55-75 years with COVID-19, enrolled during active disease. The CDR3 nucleotides are TGTGCCAGTCACCGACAGGGGGGGAATAAGGAAGCTTTCTTT. Translation gives CASHRQGGNKEAFF.